These 6 T cell receptor beta chains share one sample of origin, sequenced in a study of sequential checkpoint blockade in melanoma. Treatment here: randomized to nivolumab then ipilimumab (arm A) or the reverse (arm B). Method: immunoSEQ multiplex PCR; TCRdb's copy keeps in-frame clones and lacks some. This table has roughly 31,000 clones, 65% to 90% appearing once. Sequences were derived from CD8+ T cells sorted from blood (inferred from file names), sampled from a patient given nivolumab and ipilimumab in sequence. Receptor source: a human donor with melanoma.

V gene TRBV10-3 combines with J gene TRBJ2-7, with 8 bases identical to TRBD1. V gave up 7 bases and J gave up 3 bases; unmatched junction bases: 11. Per the germline V gene, CDR1 is ENHRY and CDR2 is SYGVKD. The length of the CDR3 is 15 residues. The CDR3 DNA is TGTGCCATCATACGCGGACAGGGAAGGATCTACGAGCAGTACTTC. Translated: CAIIRGQGRIYEQYF.

The V and J genes are TRBV28 and TRBJ1-5; unclear D gene. The CDR3 has 14 residues. V dropped 2 bases and J dropped 3 bases, with 8 bases sitting between them. Germline V gene data show CDR1 as MDHEN and CDR2 as SYDVKM. In DNA, the CDR3 is TGTGCCAGCAGTTTAGAGACTTCCAATCAGCCCCAGCATTTT. Encoded protein: CASSLETSNQPQHF.

This chain links TRBV28 with TRBJ2-7, with 9 bases that match TRBD1. CDR1 is MDHEN, CDR2 SYDVKM, per germline. The CDR3 is 12 residues long. V was pared by 2 bases and J by 9 bases, with 2 bases of the junction left unmatched. Here the CDR3 DNA reads TGTGCCAGCAGTTTAACAGGGGGCGTGCAGTACTTC. Its translation is CASSLTGGVQYF.

This chain uses TRBV7-9 with TRBJ2-5; 9 bases are shared with TRBD1. Germline CDR1 and CDR2: SEHNR and FQNEAQ (reference sequence). The V and J ends lost 0 bases and 6 bases, in that order; junction bases with no gene match: 8. CDR3 size: 16 residues. CDR3 bases: TGTGCCAGCAGCTTAGCCGTTGGGACAGGGAAACAGACCCAGTACTTC. Protein: CASSLAVGTGKQTQYF. The whole variable domain, remainder taken from reference TRBV7-9 and TRBJ2-5, is DTGVSQNPRHKITKRGQNVTFRCDPISEHNRLYWYRQTLGQGPEFLTYFQNEAQLEKSRLLSDRFSAERPKGSFSTLEIQRTEQGDSAMYLCASSLAVGTGKQTQYFGPGTRLLVL.

This chain links TRBV7-2 with TRBJ2-1; 8 bases are a match to TRBD1. The CDR3 spans 17 residues. V gave up 0 bases and J gave up 7 bases; unmatched junction bases: 11. CDR1 is SGHTA, CDR2 FQGNSA, per germline. The CDR3 DNA sequence: TGTGCCAGCAGCTTAGCGGGGTCCGGGACAGGTGTAAATGAGCAGTTCTTC. Amino acids: CASSLAGSGTGVNEQFF.

This clone appeared a single time. The chain is built from TRBV10-1 and TRBJ2-3; D gene ambiguous. The CDR3 has 15 residues. The V end was cut by 8 bases, the J end by 0 bases, with 15 bases between. CDR1 WNHNN and CDR2 SYGVQD come from the germline V gene (reference sequence). CDR3: CASAPRVSSTDTQYF. As DNA, the CDR3 is TGCGCCAGCGCTCCGAGAGTCTCTAGCACAGATACGCAGTATTTT.